This TCR beta chain is drawn from a study of CD8 T cells in Susac syndrome. Controls were drawn from healthy donors and were matched for age and sex. Negative isolation yielded CD4+ and CD8+ T cells, and FACS enriched TEMRA cells. The CDR3 is 16 amino acids. Germline V lookup: CDR1 DFQATT, CDR2 SNEGSKA (reference sequence). Trimming took 4 bases from V and 4 from J; bases not matched to a gene: 10. When the RNA was reverse transcribed, random hexamers were used with an input of about 0.45 to 1 ug. TCRdb used MiXCR to reprocess the immunoSEQ multiplex PCR reads, holding one entry per CDR3 protein. The sample has some 100,000 distinct CDR3 sequences, 85% to 95% seen once.

This TCR came from a human donor in good health. Sequenced: CD8+ T cells from PBMCs. V is TRBV20-1 and J is TRBJ2-1, with 10 positions matching TRBD2. The CDR3 reads CSATKGERGGYNEQFF. The DNA for the CDR3 is TGCAGTGCTACCAAGGGCGAGCGGGGGGGTTACAATGAGCAGTTCTTC.